The clone carrying this TCR beta chain has ten or more counts. The junction differs from germline at one of its ends, possibly a read error. This specimen comes from a study of early T cells in non-severe SARS-CoV-2 infection. The CDR3 has 16 residues. The germline CDR1 and CDR2 sequences are DFQATT and SNEGSKA (reference sequence). TCRdb re-analysed the 5' RACE reads in MiXCR, keeping a single row per CDR3 protein. The sample yields 70,000 to 85,000 distinct CDR3 sequences, roughly 12% seen once. V usage is TRBV20-1 and J usage is TRBJ2-7; a weak D match, TRBD1 (6 bases). Material for sequencing was whole blood. This clonotype originated in an adult who was a healthcare worker with PCR-confirmed SARS-CoV-2 infection or an uninfected control (not recorded which). CDR3 protein: CSATIPFSGQNLARNF. The CDR3 bases are TGCAGTGCCACCATCCCCTTTAGTGGACAGAACTTGGCGCGGAACTTC.